This T cell receptor beta chain was sequenced in a study of cytotoxic CD8 clonotypes in ibrutinib-treated CLL. Study information: Patients: eleven to twelve relapsed/refractory, approximately 14 treatment-naive, fewer than 18 IGHV unmutated. Findings and caveats of the study: Clonality increased at ibrutinib response and stayed stable in sustained remission. At progression, however, it fell back toward baseline.

This clone was recorded once. Its matching antigen is unknown. Profiling relied on immunoSEQ multiplex PCR, and the TCRdb table lists in-frame clones only, not all of them. There are fewer than 300,000 clones in the sample; roughly four fifths occur only once, and around 6% lies in the top ten. The CDR3 spans 16 residues. Trimming removed 0 bases at V and 4 bases at J, with 17 bases between. Germline CDR1 reads SGDLS; CDR2 reads YYNGEE. This TCR was sampled from a human donor with chronic lymphocytic leukemia. Sequenced material: PBMCs, taken at disease progression, from a patient treated with ibrutinib. V usage is TRBV9 and J usage is TRBJ2-7; D is perhaps TRBD1 or TRBD2 (7 bases each). The CDR3 DNA sequence: TGTGCCAGCAGCGTAGGGCTAGCGGCAGGGGGGTACGAGCAGTACTTC. Protein sequence: CASSVGLAAGGYEQYF.